Listed here is a single TCR beta chain. This clone has more than one count but fewer than ten. Its target antigen remains unknown. One base away there is no much larger clone; base qualities are not given. These data belong to a study of T cell changes during pregnancy in multiple sclerosis (dated by TCRdb to between 2018 and 2021). About the investigation overall: The study examined how the T cell repertoire changed over the course of pregnancy in women with multiple sclerosis.

There are 16 amino acids in the CDR3, from cysteine to phenylalanine inclusive. Just CDR3 DNA is preserved here, 48 bases in frame from base 1. The junction shows trimming of 5 bases on V and 1 base on J, and the gene matches do not reach 5 bases of it. Sequences MNHEY (CDR1) and SMNVEV (CDR2) are obtained from the germline V gene (reference sequence). To prepare the library, the immunoSEQ multiplex PCR assay was applied. TCRdb re-hosts the immuneACCESS table, in-frame sequences only. Its copies lack some clones; in the studies checked, an unresolved V gene accounts for under half of them, and the cause for the rest is not known. Recorded for this sample are more than 35,000 clones; about 93% of them occurred a single time. Of the sample, 0.3% to 0.45% falls within the top ten clones.

The chain is encoded by TRBV27 joined to TRBJ1-4, and 9 junctional nucleotides match TRBD1. The sequence was collected from a female donor in good health, enrolled as a control in a pregnancy study. This material consisted of CD4+ T cells from peripheral blood mononuclear cells, taken in the third trimester of pregnancy. The DNA reads TGTGCCAGCAGTCGACAGGGGGGTTTAACTAATGAAAAACTGTTTTTT. Its protein reads: CASSRQGGLTNEKLFF.